The subject of this entry is one TCR beta chain. This entry belongs to a study of blood T cell repertoires in COVID-19. Looking at the study overall: The study drew acute and convalescent COVID-19 samples from the United States, Italy and Spain.

The data were produced by immunoSEQ multiplex PCR, yet TCRdb's version contains in-frame clones alone and is incomplete. Here the sample spans 350,000 to 450,000 clones, 89% being singletons. J lost 5 bases, V lost 5 bases, and 5 bases had no gene match. The CDR3 spans 15 residues. CDR1 is MNHEY, CDR2 SMNVEV, per germline (reference sequence). The chain links TRBV27 to TRBJ2-3; 12 positions match TRBD2. The sample was peripheral blood. This receptor was identified in a man aged 40-49 years with acute or convalescent COVID-19. This CDR3 is CASSPPTSGGDTQYF. The DNA of the CDR3 is TGTGCCAGCAGTCCGCCGACTAGCGGGGGAGATACGCAGTATTTT.